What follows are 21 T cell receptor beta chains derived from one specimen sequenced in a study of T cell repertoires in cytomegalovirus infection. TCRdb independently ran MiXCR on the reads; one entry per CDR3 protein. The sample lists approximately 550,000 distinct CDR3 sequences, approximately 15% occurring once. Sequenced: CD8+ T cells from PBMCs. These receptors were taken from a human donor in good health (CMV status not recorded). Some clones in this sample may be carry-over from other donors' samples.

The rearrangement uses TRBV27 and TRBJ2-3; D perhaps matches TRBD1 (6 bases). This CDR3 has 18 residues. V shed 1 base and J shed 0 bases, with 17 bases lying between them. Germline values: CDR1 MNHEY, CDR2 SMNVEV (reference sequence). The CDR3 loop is CASSLYYVGGASTDTQYF. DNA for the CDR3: TGTGCCAGCAGTTTATATTATGTAGGGGGAGCTAGCACAGATACGCAGTATTTT.

The CDR3, as DNA: TGCAGCGTTGAAGATAGGGATACGCAGTATTTT. Protein product: CSVEDRDTQYF. This chain connects TRBV29-1 to TRBJ2-3; D is undetermined. The CDR3 covers 11 residues. V was pared by 0 bases and J by 6 bases, with 4 bases between. The germline CDR1 and CDR2 sequences are SQVTM and ANQGSEA.

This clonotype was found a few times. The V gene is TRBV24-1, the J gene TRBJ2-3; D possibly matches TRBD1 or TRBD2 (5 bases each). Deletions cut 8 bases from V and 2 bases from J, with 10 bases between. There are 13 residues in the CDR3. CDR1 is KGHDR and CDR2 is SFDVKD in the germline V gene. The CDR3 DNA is TGTGCCACCATGGGACCGACCACAGATACGCAGTATTTT. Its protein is CATMGPTTDTQYF.

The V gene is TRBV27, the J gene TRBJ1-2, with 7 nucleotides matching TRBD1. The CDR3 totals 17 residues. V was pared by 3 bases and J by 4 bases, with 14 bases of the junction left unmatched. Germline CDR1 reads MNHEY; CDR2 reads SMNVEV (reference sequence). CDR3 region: CASSFDPLGGLTYGYTF. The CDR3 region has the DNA TGTGCCAGCAGTTTTGATCCTTTAGGGGGCCTGACCTATGGCTACACCTTC.

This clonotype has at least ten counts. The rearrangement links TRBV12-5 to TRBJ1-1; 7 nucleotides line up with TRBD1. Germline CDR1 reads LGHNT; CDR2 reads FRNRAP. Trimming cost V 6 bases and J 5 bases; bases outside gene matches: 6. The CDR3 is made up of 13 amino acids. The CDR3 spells CASGRYRGTEAFF. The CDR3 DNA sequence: TGTGCTAGTGGCCGATACAGGGGAACTGAAGCTTTCTTT. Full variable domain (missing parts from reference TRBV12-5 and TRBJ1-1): DARVTQTPRHKVTEMGQEVTMRCQPILGHNTVFWYRQTMMQGLELLAYFRNRAPLDDSGMPKDRFSAEMPDATLATLKIQPSEPRDSAVYFCASGRYRGTEAFFGQGTRLTVV.

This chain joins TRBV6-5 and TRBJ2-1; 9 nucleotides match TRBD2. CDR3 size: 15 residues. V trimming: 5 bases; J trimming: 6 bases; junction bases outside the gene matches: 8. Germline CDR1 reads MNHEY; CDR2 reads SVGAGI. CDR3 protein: CASSLAGGPVNEQFF. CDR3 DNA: TGTGCCAGCAGTCTTGCGGGAGGGCCGGTCAATGAGCAGTTCTTC.

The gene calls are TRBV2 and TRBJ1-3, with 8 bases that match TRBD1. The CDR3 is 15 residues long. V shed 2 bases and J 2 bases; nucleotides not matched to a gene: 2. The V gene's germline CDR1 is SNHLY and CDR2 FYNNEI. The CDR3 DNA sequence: TGTGCCAGCAGTGAACGGACAGGGACTGGAAACACCATATATTTT. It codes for CASSERTGTGNTIYF.

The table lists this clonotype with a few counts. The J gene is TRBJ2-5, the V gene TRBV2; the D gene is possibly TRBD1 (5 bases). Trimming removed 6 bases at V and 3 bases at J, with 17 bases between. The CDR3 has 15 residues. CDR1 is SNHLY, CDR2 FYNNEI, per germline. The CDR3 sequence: CASRALGPDEETQYF. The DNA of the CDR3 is TGTGCCAGCAGGGCCCTGGGGCCGGATGAAGAGACCCAGTACTTC.

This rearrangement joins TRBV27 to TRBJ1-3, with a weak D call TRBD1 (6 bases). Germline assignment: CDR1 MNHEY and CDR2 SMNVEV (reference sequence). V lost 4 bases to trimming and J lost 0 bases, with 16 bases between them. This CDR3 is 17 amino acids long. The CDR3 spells CASSSSGTPSSGNTIYF. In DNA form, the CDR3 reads TGTGCCAGCAGTTCCTCCGGGACACCTTCCTCTGGAAACACCATATATTTT.

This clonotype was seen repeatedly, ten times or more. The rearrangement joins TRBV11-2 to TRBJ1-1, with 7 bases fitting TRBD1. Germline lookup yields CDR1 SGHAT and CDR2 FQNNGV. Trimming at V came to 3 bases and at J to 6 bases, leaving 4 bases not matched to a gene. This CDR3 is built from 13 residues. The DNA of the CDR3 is TGTGCCAGCAGCTTTGACAGGGCGGCTGAAGCTTTCTTT. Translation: CASSFDRAAEAFF.

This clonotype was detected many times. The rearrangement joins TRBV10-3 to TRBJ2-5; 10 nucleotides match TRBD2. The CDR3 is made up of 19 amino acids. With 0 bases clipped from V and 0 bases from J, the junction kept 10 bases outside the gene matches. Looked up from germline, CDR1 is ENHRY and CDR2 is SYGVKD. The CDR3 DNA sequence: TGTGCCATCAGTGAGTCATCCAGCGGGAGGGCCGGGTACCAAGAGACCCAGTACTTC. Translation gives CAISESSSGRAGYQETQYF.

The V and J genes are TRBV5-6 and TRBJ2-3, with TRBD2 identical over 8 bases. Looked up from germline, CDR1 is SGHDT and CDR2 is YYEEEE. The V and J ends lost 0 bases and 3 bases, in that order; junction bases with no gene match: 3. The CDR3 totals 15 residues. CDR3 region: CASSLGGRPTDTQYF. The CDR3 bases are TGTGCCAGCAGCTTGGGCGGGAGGCCGACAGATACGCAGTATTTT.

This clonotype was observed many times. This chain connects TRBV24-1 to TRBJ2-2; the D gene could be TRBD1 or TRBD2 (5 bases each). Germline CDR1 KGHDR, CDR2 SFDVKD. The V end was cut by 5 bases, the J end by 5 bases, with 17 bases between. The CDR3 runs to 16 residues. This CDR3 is CATSGRAGRSTGELFF. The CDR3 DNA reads TGTGCCACCAGTGGTCGGGCAGGGAGATCAACCGGGGAGCTGTTTTTT.

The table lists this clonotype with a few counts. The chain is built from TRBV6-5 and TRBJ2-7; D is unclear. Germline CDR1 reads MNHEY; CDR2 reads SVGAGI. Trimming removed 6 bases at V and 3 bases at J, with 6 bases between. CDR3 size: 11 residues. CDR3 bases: TGTGCCAGCAGACAAGTCTACGAGCAGTACTTC. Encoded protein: CASRQVYEQYF.

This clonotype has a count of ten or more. CDR3 region: CASSEIRSGSSYNEQFF. CDR3 bases: TGTGCCAGCAGTGAAATCAGAAGCGGGAGCTCCTACAATGAGCAGTTCTTC. The chain combines TRBV6-1 with TRBJ2-1; 8 bases align to TRBD2. In germline, CDR1 is MNHNS, CDR2 SASEGT. The CDR3 has 17 amino acids. V shed 2 bases and J 0 bases; nucleotides not matched to a gene: 6.

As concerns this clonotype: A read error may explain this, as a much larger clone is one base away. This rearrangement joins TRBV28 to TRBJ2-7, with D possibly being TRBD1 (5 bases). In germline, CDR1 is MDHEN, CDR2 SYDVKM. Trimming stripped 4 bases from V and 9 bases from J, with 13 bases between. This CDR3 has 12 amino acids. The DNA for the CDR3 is TGTGCCAGCAGTTCCAGGGCCGGCGTGCAGTACTTC. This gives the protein CASSSRAGVQYF.

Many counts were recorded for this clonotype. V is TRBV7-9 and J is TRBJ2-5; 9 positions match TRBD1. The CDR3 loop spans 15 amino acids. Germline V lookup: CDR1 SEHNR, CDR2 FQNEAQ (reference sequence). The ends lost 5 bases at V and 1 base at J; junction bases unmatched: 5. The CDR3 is CASSGSDRGQETQYF. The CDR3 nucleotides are TGTGCCAGCAGCGGTTCGGACAGGGGCCAAGAGACCCAGTACTTC.

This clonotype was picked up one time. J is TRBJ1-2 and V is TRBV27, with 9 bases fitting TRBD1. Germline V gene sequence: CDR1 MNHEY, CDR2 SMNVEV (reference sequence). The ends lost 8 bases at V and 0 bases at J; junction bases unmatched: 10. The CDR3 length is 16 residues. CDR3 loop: CASLPWTGASNYGYTF. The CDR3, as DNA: TGTGCCAGCCTCCCGTGGACAGGGGCATCTAACTATGGCTACACCTTC.

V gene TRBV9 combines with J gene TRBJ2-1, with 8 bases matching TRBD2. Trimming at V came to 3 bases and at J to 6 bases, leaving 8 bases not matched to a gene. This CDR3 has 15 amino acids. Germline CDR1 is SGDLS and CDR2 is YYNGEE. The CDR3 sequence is CASSEGGRWANEQFF. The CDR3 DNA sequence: TGTGCCAGCAGCGAGGGCGGGAGGTGGGCCAATGAGCAGTTCTTC.

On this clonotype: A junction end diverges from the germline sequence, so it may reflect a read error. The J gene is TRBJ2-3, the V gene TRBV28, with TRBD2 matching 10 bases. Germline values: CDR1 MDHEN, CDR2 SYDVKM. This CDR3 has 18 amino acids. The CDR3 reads CATVTEREGLISTDTPYF. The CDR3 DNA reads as TGTGCCACCGTCACTGAGCGGGAGGGCCTCATTAGCACAGATACGCCGTATTTT.

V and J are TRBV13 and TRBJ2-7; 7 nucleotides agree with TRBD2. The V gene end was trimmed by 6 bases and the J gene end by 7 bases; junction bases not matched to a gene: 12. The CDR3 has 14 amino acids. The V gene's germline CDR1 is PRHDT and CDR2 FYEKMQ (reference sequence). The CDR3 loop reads CASRQAAQAGEQYF. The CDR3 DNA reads TGTGCCAGCAGGCAGGCGGCCCAAGCGGGGGAGCAGTACTTC.